This T cell receptor beta chain was retrieved from a study of cytotoxic CD8 clonotypes in ibrutinib-treated CLL. This clone was counted between two and nine times. The antigen remains undetermined. Study-level results: T-cell clonality at baseline went above that of age-matched healthy donors and rose and fell with circulating CD8+ T-cell counts.

The repertoire was sequenced with immunoSEQ multiplex PCR; TCRdb's copy has only in-frame clones and lacks some. This sample has 150,000 or so clones, with 76% found just once. Roughly 2 micrograms of genomic DNA, which was extracted from cryopreserved PBMCs, served as the material used for the TCR beta libraries. The sequence came from a human donor with chronic lymphocytic leukemia. This specimen was PBMCs, taken after 24 months of ibrutinib treatment.

CDR3 protein: CRVDRGGGGNIQYF. The CDR3 DNA is TGTCGGGTCGACCGCGGTGGTGGGGGGAACATTCAGTACTTC. This chain joins TRBV28 and TRBJ2-4; D perhaps matches TRBD2 (6 bases). The CDR3 has 14 amino acids. Germline V CDR1 and CDR2: MDHEN, SYDVKM.